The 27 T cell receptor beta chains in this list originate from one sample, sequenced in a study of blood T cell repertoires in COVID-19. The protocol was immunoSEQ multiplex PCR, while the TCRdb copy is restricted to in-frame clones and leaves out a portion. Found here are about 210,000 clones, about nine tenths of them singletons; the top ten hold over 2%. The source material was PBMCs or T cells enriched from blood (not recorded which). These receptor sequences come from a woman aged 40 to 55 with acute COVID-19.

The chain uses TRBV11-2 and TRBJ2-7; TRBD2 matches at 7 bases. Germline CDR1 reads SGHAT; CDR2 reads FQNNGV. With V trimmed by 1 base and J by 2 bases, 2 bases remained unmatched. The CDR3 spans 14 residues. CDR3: CASSLGAGPYEQYV. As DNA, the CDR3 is TGTGCCAGCAGCTTAGGAGCGGGGCCCTACGAGCAGTACGTC.

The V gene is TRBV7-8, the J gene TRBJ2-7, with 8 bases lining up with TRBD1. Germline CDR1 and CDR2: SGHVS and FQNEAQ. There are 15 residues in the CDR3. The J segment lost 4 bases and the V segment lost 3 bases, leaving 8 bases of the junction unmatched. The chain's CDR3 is CASSLGTGHIYEQYV. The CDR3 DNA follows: TGTGCCAGCAGCTTGGGGACAGGTCATATTTACGAGCAGTACGTC.

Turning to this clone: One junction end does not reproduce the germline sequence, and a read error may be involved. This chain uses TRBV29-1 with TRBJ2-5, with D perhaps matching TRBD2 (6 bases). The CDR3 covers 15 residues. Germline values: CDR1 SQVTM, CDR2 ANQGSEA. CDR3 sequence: CSAERWGVAKETQYF. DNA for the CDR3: TGCAGCGCTGAACGCTGGGGGGTTGCTAAAGAGACCCAGTACTTC.

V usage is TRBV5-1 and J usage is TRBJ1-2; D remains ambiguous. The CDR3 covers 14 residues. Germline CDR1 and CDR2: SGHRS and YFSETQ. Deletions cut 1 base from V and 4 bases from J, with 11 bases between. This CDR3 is CASSLIQASYGYTF. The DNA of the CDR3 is TGCGCCAGCAGCTTGATTCAGGCCTCCTATGGCTACACCTTC.

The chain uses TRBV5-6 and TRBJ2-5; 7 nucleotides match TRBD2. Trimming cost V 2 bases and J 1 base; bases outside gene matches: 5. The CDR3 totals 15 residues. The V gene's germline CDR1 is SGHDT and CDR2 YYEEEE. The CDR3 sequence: CASSFRLAFQETQYF. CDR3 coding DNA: TGTGCCAGCAGCTTTCGACTAGCCTTCCAAGAGACCCAGTACTTC.

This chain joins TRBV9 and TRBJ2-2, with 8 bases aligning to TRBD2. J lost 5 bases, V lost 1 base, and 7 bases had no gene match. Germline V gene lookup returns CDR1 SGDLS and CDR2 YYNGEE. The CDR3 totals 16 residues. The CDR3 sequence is CASSVRAAGETGELFF. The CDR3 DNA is TGTGCCAGCAGCGTAAGGGCAGCGGGGGAAACCGGGGAGCTGTTTTTT.

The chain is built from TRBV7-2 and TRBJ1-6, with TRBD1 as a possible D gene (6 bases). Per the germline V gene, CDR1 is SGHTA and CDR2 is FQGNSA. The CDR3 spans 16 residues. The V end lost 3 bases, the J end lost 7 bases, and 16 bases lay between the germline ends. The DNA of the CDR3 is TGTGCCAGCAGCTTCGGGACATCAGTTCGGAATTCACCCCTCCACTTT. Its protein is CASSFGTSVRNSPLHF.

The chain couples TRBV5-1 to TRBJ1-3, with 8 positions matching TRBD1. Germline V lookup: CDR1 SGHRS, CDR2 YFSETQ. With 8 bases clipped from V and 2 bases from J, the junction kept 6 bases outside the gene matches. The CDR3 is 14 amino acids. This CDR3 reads CASRQGFTGNTIYF. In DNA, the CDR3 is TGCGCCAGTAGACAGGGGTTTACTGGAAACACCATATATTTT.

The chain's CDR3 is CASSPLAGNEQFF. Here the CDR3 DNA reads TGTGCCAGTAGTCCACTAGCGGGGAATGAGCAGTTCTTC. The rearrangement joins TRBV19 to TRBJ2-1, with 10 bases that match TRBD2. Per the germline V gene, CDR1 is LNHDA and CDR2 is SQIVND (reference sequence). V gave up 5 bases and J gave up 7 bases; unmatched junction bases: 2. The CDR3 is 13 residues long.

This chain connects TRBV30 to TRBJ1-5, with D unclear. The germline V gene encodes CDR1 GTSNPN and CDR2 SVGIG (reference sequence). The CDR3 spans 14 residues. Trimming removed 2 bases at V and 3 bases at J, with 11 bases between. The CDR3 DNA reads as TGTGCCTGGAGTAGATGGGCAGCCAATCAGCCCCAGCATTTT. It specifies CAWSRWAANQPQHF.

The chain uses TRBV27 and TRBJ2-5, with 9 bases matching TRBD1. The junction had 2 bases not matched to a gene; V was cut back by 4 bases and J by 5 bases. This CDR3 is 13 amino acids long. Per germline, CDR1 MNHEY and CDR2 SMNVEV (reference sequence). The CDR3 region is CASSSDRGETQYF. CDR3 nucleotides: TGTGCCAGCAGTTCTGACAGGGGGGAGACCCAGTACTTC.

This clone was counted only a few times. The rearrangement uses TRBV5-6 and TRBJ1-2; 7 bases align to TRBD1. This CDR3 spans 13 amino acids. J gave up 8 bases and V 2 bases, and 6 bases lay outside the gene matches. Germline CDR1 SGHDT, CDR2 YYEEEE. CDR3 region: CASSLTGAEGYTF. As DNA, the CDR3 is TGTGCCAGCAGCTTAACAGGGGCGGAAGGCTACACCTTC.

CDR3 in DNA: TGTGCCAGCAGCCACACAGCGGCGGAGACCCAGTACTTC. This encodes CASSHTAAETQYF. The V gene is TRBV3-1 (or the pseudogene TRBV3-2), the J gene TRBJ2-5, with a possible D match to TRBD2 (5 bases). Between the trimmed V and J ends, which lost 3 bases and 5 bases, there was a span of 10 bases. The CDR3 consists of 13 residues. CDR1 is LGHDT, CDR2 YNNKEL, per germline (reference sequence).

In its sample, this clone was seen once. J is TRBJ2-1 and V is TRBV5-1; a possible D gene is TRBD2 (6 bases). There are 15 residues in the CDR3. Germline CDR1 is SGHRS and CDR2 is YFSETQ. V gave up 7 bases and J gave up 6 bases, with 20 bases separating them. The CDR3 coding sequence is TGCGCCAGCGGCACGGGGACTTTTTCTATCAATGAGCAGTTCTTC. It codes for CASGTGTFSINEQFF.

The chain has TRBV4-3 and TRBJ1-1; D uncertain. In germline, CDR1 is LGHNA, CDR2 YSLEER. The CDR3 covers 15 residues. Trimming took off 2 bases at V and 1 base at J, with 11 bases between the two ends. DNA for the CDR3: TGCGCCAGCAGCCAACGAGCGGCAGCGAACACTGAAGCTTTCTTT. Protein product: CASSQRAAANTEAFF.

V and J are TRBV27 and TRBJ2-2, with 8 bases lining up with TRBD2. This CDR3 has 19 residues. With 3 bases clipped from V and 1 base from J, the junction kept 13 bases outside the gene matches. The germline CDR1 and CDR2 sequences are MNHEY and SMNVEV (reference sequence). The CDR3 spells CASSFWAGGVGENTGELFF. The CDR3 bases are TGTGCCAGCAGTTTTTGGGCGGGGGGAGTAGGAGAGAACACCGGGGAGCTGTTTTTT.

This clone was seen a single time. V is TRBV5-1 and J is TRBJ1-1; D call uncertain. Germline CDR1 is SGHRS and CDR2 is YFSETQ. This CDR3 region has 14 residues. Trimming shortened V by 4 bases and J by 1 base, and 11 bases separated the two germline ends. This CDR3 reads CASSPGVPNTEAFF. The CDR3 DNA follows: TGCGCCAGCAGCCCGGGTGTGCCGAACACTGAAGCTTTCTTT.

CDR3 residues: CASSLEGAAGNTIYF. The DNA of the CDR3 is TGTGCCAGCAGTTTAGAGGGGGCGGCTGGAAACACCATATATTTT. J is TRBJ1-3 and V is TRBV28; 7 bases are a match to TRBD1. V was clipped by 2 bases and J by 2 bases; unmatched bases: 3. The CDR3 consists of 15 residues. In germline, CDR1 is MDHEN, CDR2 SYDVKM.

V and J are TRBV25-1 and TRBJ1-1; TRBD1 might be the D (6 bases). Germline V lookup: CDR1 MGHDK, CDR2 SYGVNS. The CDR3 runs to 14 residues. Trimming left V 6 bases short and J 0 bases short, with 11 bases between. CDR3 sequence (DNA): TGTGCCAGCAGGGCACAGGGATTGAACACTGAAGCTTTCTTT. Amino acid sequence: CASRAQGLNTEAFF. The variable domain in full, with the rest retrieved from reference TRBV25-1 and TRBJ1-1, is EADIYQTPRYLVIGTGKKITLECSQTMGHDKMYWYQQDPGMELHLIHYSYGVNSTEKGDLSSESTVSRIRTEHFPLTLESARPSHTSQYLCASRAQGLNTEAFFGQGTRLTVV.

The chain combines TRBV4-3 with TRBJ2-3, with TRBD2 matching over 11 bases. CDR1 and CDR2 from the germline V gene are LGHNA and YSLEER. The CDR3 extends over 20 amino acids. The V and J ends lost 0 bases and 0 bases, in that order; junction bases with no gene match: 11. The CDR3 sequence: CASSQEAPSGGPLSTDTQYF. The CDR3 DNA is TGCGCCAGCAGCCAAGAAGCCCCTAGCGGGGGGCCCCTTAGCACAGATACGCAGTATTTT.

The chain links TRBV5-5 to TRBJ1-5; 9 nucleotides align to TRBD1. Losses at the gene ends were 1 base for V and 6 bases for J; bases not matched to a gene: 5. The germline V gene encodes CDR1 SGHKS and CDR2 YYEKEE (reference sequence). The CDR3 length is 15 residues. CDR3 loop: CASSLTGGMSQPQHF. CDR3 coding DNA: TGTGCCAGCAGCTTGACAGGGGGCATGAGTCAGCCCCAGCATTTT.

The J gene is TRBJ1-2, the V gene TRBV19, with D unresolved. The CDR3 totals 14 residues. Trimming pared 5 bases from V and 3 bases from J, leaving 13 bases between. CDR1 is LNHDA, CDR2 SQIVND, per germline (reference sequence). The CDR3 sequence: CASSLDGKDYGYTF. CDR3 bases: TGTGCCAGTAGTTTGGACGGGAAAGACTATGGCTACACCTTC.

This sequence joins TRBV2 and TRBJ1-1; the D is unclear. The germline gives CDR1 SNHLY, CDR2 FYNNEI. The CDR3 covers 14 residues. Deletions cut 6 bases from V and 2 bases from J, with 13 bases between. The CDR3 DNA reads TGTGCCAGCAGGGGGAACAGCGGAAACACTGAAGCTTTCTTT. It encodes CASRGNSGNTEAFF.

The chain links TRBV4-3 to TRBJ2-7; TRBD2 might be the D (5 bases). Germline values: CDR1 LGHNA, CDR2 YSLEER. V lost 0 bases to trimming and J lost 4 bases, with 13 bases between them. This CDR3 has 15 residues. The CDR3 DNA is TGCGCCAGCAGCCAAGATAGGAGGAAACCATACGAGCAGTACGTC. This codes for CASSQDRRKPYEQYV.

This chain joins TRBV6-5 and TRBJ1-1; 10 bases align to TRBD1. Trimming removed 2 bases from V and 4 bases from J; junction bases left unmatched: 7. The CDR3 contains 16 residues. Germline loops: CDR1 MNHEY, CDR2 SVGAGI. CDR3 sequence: CASSYLGTGVGTEAFF. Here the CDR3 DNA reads TGTGCCAGCAGTTACCTGGGGACAGGGGTCGGCACTGAAGCTTTCTTT.

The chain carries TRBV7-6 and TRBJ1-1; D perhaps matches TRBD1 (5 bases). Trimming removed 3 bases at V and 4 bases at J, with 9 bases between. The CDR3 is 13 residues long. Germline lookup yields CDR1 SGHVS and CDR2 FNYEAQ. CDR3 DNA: TGTGCCAGCAGCTTGGGGGAGGGCACTGAAGCTTTCTTT. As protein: CASSLGEGTEAFF.

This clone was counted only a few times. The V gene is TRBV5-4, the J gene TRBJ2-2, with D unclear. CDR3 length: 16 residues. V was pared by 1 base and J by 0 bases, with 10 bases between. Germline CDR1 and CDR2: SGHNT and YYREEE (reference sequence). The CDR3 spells CASSLLRPANTGELFF. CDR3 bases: TGTGCCAGCAGCTTGTTGAGGCCCGCGAACACCGGGGAGCTGTTTTTT.